Listed below are T cell receptor beta chains from one sample, sequenced in a study of blood T cell repertoires in COVID-19. This table comes from immunoSEQ multiplex PCR, and its TCRdb copy is limited to in-frame clones, with some not included. The sample contains 310,000 or so clones, approximately 90% of which appear only once. The material sequenced was PBMCs or T cells enriched from blood (not recorded which). The receptors come from a young woman who had recovered from COVID-19. CDR3s leave out the opening cysteine and the closing phenylalanine or tryptophan.

v_call | cdr3_aa
TRBV6-2/TRBV6-3 | ASTPTGWTEAF
TRBV5-1 | ASSAGQGDYT
TRBV19 | ASSIGTSSLGNTIY
TRBV2 | ASSGGIGNGYT
TRBV4-2 | ASSPGEGLATYEQY
TRBV7-8 | ASSFPLGRTPKLSGANVLT
TRBV5-1 | ASSLAKVGDTEAF
TRBV19 | ASSPQGNNEQF
TRBV19 | ASSIDLWTWGEKLF
TRBV7-6 | ASSLLQGGANYGYT
TRBV6-4 | ASSGKGGGYT
TRBV12-3/TRBV12-4 | ASSLGPQAQH
TRBV19 | ATARTLGTVQPQH
TRBV25-1 | ASSGGGGGYT
TRBV9 | ASRGETGVYGELF
TRBV6-1 | ASSEALGATNEKLF
TRBV5-1 | ASSLGSQGKETQY
TRBV24-1 | ATSDPRAGEETQY
TRBV5-1 | ASSLGAVLYGYT
TRBV6-5 | ASSNRNTIY
TRBV19 | ASSTLGQKIQPQH
TRBV5-1 | ASRREEFGTGELF
TRBV2 | ASRLDGNTEAF
TRBV30 | AWSGQQLSPGYT
TRBV27 | ASSFQFQATQY
TRBV3-1/TRBV3-2 | ASSFRDQGLAEAF
TRBV11-2 | ASSLGPGQGNSPLH
TRBV15 | ATSRDRGYT
TRBV6-2/TRBV6-3 | ASSYGRPNEKLF
TRBV27 | ASSFQGDGGYT
TRBV3-1/TRBV3-2 | ASNLAGADTEAF
TRBV4-1 | ASSPLGGEKLF
TRBV25-1 | ASSPIREGNTGELF
TRBV7-9 | ASSPGTSGGLTQY
TRBV7-9 | ASGRGFLPDNSPLH
TRBV27 | ASSGGSYGYT
TRBV5-4 | ASSLVRGGASGELF
TRBV29-1 | SGQLQAGNTEAF
TRBV20-1 | SASVGVAETQY
TRBV7-2 | ASSLESGHTYEQY